These 19 T cell receptor beta chains were sequenced from one sample in a study of cytomegalovirus exposure and HLA in healthy donors. PCR primers comprised 60 Vbeta and 13 Jbeta primers. Using immunoSEQ multiplex PCR, the repertoire was profiled, and TCRdb retains in-frame clones only, with some absent. The sample carries some 90,000 clones, about 80% recorded once. Material for sequencing was PBMCs. The receptors here all came from a female donor in good health and CMV-seronegative.

This clone was recorded once. In DNA form, the CDR3 reads TGTGCCAGCAGTGGGGTCACCGGGAGCAATCAGCCCCAGCATTTT. It is translated as CASSGVTGSNQPQHF. The V gene is TRBV2, the J gene TRBJ1-5; the D is unclear. This CDR3 is built from 15 residues. The V end lost 4 bases, the J end lost 1 base, and 11 bases lay between the germline ends. Germline lookup yields CDR1 SNHLY and CDR2 FYNNEI. Full variable domain (outside the CDR3, taken from reference TRBV2 and TRBJ1-5): EPEVTQTPSHQVTQMGQEVILRCVPISNHLYFYWYRQILGQKVEFLVSFYNNEISEKSEIFDDQFSVERPDGSNFTLKIRSTKLEDSAMYFCASSGVTGSNQPQHFGDGTRLSIL.

The V call is TRBV5-4, the J call TRBJ2-2; the match to TRBD1 covers 10 bases. Germline V gene data show CDR1 as SGHNT and CDR2 as YYREEE (reference sequence). V shed 4 bases, J shed 4 bases, and the junction held 13 bases outside the gene matches. CDR3 length: 18 residues. The CDR3 DNA is TGTGCCAGCAGCCGGGTCCCGGGACAGGGGCCTGGCACCGGGGAGCTGTTTTTT. This gives the protein CASSRVPGQGPGTGELFF.

The sample holds one count of this clone. This chain joins TRBV1 and TRBJ2-5; the DNA was not used to check the table's D call, TRBD2. TRBV1 is classified as a pseudogene. This CDR3 comprises 13 residues. For the CDR3, the DNA is TGCACCAGCAGCCCCGGGACTACAGAGACCCAGTACTTC. Encoded protein: CTSSPGTTETQYF.

The chain carries TRBV10-1 and TRBJ2-7, with D maybe TRBD2 (5 bases). Germline CDR1 reads WNHNN; CDR2 reads SYGVQD (reference sequence). The CDR3 runs 14 residues. V was shortened by 3 bases and J by 3 bases, with 12 bases between the two germline ends. CDR3 region: CASSDSSSIYEQYF. The CDR3 coding sequence is TGCGCCAGCAGTGATTCGTCTAGCATCTACGAGCAGTACTTC.

J is TRBJ1-1 and V is TRBV28; maybe TRBD1 (5 bases). The ends were cut back, 8 bases at V and 7 bases at J, with 11 bases in the middle. Germline loops: CDR1 MDHEN, CDR2 SYDVKM. The CDR3 has 11 residues. The CDR3 sequence is CASGGLGEAFF. The CDR3 DNA reads TGTGCCAGCGGGGGGTTGGGTGAAGCTTTCTTT.

The genes are TRBV9 and TRBJ2-2; D is unresolved. Germline CDR1 and CDR2: SGDLS and YYNGEE. V lost 3 bases and J 2 bases, leaving 5 bases between the germline ends. This CDR3 contains 13 residues. The CDR3: CASSEPNTGELFF. The CDR3 DNA reads as TGTGCCAGCAGCGAGCCAAACACCGGGGAGCTGTTTTTT.

The chain's CDR3 is CASSLLGGSGNTIYF. The CDR3 region has the DNA TGTGCCAGCAGTTTACTGGGGGGCTCTGGAAACACCATATATTTT. The chain is built from TRBV28 and TRBJ1-3, with D perhaps matching TRBD1 (5 bases). The CDR3 is 15 amino acids. Trimming removed 2 bases from V and 0 bases from J, with 8 bases in between. Germline values: CDR1 MDHEN, CDR2 SYDVKM.

The sample holds one count of this clone. The chain uses TRBV18 and TRBJ1-1, with 7 positions matching TRBD1. Looked up from germline, CDR1 is KGHSH and CDR2 is LQKENI. CDR3 length: 15 amino acids. Unmatched junction bases numbered 10, after V lost 5 bases and J lost 4 bases. The CDR3 DNA reads TGTGCCAGCTCAACCGTCGCGGACAGGACCACTGAAGCTTTCTTT. It encodes CASSTVADRTTEAFF.

In its sample, this clone was seen once. The chain combines TRBV4-3 with TRBJ2-3; D perhaps matches TRBD1 (5 bases). The CDR3 is made up of 16 amino acids. Germline-derived CDR1 and CDR2 are LGHNA and YSLEER. Trimming left V 5 bases short and J 2 bases short, with 17 bases between. The CDR3 protein is CASSTQAGPSTDTQYF. As DNA, the CDR3 is TGCGCCAGCAGCACGCAGGCAGGGCCTTCCACAGATACGCAGTATTTT.

This rearrangement joins TRBV2 to TRBJ1-5, with D possibly TRBD1 on 6 matching bases. The V end was cut by 3 bases, the J end by 4 bases, with 7 bases between. CDR1 and CDR2 from the germline V gene are SNHLY and FYNNEI. CDR3 size: 13 residues. CDR3 nucleotide sequence: TGTGCCAGCAGTGACAGGGGAAATCAGCCCCAGCATTTT. It translates to CASSDRGNQPQHF. The whole variable domain, filled in from reference TRBV2 and TRBJ1-5, reads EPEVTQTPSHQVTQMGQEVILRCVPISNHLYFYWYRQILGQKVEFLVSFYNNEISEKSEIFDDQFSVERPDGSNFTLKIRSTKLEDSAMYFCASSDRGNQPQHFGDGTRLSIL.

J is TRBJ2-1 and V is TRBV6-5; tentative D call: TRBD1 (6 bases). This CDR3 region has 14 residues. Deletions cut 6 bases from V and 7 bases from J, with 16 bases between. Looked up from germline, CDR1 is MNHEY and CDR2 is SVGAGI. CDR3 in amino acids: CASRNYRERNEQFF. In nucleotides, the CDR3 is TGTGCCAGCAGAAACTACAGGGAACGAAATGAGCAGTTCTTC.

This chain joins TRBV27 and TRBJ1-1; 10 positions match TRBD1. The CDR3 runs to 16 residues. CDR1 and CDR2 from the germline V gene are MNHEY and SMNVEV (reference sequence). With 5 bases clipped from V and 5 bases from J, the junction kept 11 bases outside the gene matches. The CDR3 spells CASSRDRGRLGTEAFF. Here the CDR3 DNA reads TGTGCCAGCAGTCGGGACAGGGGCCGGCTGGGGACTGAAGCTTTCTTT.

This clone appeared a single time. The chain carries TRBV5-6 and TRBJ1-2; TRBD1 is a possible D gene (6 bases). CDR1 is SGHDT, CDR2 YYEEEE, per germline. Trimming cost V 4 bases and J 0 bases, with 13 bases left between them. The CDR3 totals 15 residues. CDR3 nucleotide sequence: TGTGCCAGCAGCCTACAGGGCCAAGCTAACTATGGCTACACCTTC. This codes for CASSLQGQANYGYTF.

This CDR3 reads CASSRRENTEAFF. CDR3 nucleotides: TGTGCCAGCAGTCGACGGGAGAACACTGAAGCTTTCTTT. J is TRBJ1-1 and V is TRBV6-4, with D unclear. Trimming shortened V by 5 bases and J by 1 base, and 8 bases separated the two germline ends. The CDR3 covers 13 residues. Germline CDR1 reads MRHNA; CDR2 reads SNTAGT.

The rearrangement links TRBV21-1 to TRBJ1-1; the table's D gene call, TRBD1, was not cross checked with the DNA. TRBV21-1 is a pseudogene locus. The CDR3 covers 16 residues. CDR3 sequence: CASSKALQGMNTEAFF. In DNA, the CDR3 is TGTGCCAGCAGCAAAGCGCTTCAGGGGATGAACACTGAAGCTTTCTTT.

The chain employs TRBV6-5 and TRBJ2-7; 9 nucleotides match TRBD2. Trimming at V came to 5 bases and at J to 5 bases, leaving 10 bases not matched to a gene. The CDR3 contains 15 residues. From germline, CDR1 is MNHEY and CDR2 SVGAGI. The CDR3 sequence: CASSHLSRGGNEQYF. The CDR3 DNA is TGTGCCAGCAGTCACCTATCGCGGGGGGGCAACGAGCAGTACTTC.

This chain connects TRBV9 to TRBJ1-3; tentative D call: TRBD1 (5 bases). Germline CDR1 reads SGDLS; CDR2 reads YYNGEE. The CDR3 is 16 amino acids. Trimming stripped 0 bases from V and 0 bases from J, with 10 bases between. CDR3 loop: CASSVGQTFSGNTIYF. CDR3 coding DNA: TGTGCCAGCAGCGTAGGACAGACCTTCTCTGGAAACACCATATATTTT.

This sequence joins TRBV7-2 and TRBJ2-3, with D uncertain. CDR1 and CDR2 from the germline V gene are SGHTA and FQGNSA. The CDR3 is 12 amino acids. Trimming left V 4 bases short and J 4 bases short, with 6 bases between. In DNA, the CDR3 is TGTGCCAGCAGCTCCAGTTCAGATACGCAGTATTTT. Protein product: CASSSSSDTQYF. Full variable domain (missing parts from reference TRBV7-2 and TRBJ2-3): GAGVSQSPSNKVTEKGKDVELRCDPISGHTALYWYRQSLGQGLEFLIYFQGNSAPDKSGLPSDRFSAERTGGSVSTLTIQRTQQEDSAVYLCASSSSSDTQYFGPGTRLTVL.

This clone was detected a few times. The genes are TRBV5-4 and TRBJ1-1; D remains ambiguous. The CDR3 consists of 15 residues. Deletions cut 0 bases from V and 0 bases from J, with 9 bases between. Germline CDR1 is SGHNT and CDR2 is YYREEE (reference sequence). CDR3: CASSLEVQMNTEAFF. The CDR3 nucleotides are TGTGCCAGCAGCTTGGAGGTACAGATGAACACTGAAGCTTTCTTT.